The 17 T cell receptor beta chains in this list originate from one sample, sequenced in a study of blood T cell repertoires in COVID-19. The data were produced by immunoSEQ multiplex PCR, yet TCRdb's version contains in-frame clones alone and is incomplete. The sample carries over 600,000 clones, 75% to 90% recorded once. Specimen: peripheral blood. Receptor source: a woman aged 18-29 years with acute or convalescent COVID-19.

V usage is TRBV4-1 and J usage is TRBJ2-1; 7 nucleotides agree with TRBD2. The V gene's germline CDR1 is MGHRA and CDR2 YSYEKL. After removal of 3 bases from V and 2 bases from J, the junction contained 10 bases not matched to a gene. The length of the CDR3 is 17 residues. The CDR3 is CASSQQLAVFAYNEQFF. CDR3 bases: TGCGCCAGCAGCCAGCAGCTAGCGGTTTTCGCCTACAATGAGCAGTTCTTC.

This clone was counted a single time. The rearrangement uses TRBV18 and TRBJ1-1, with D perhaps matching TRBD1 (5 bases). CDR3 length: 16 amino acids. Trimming stripped 3 bases from V and 3 bases from J, with 17 bases between. Germline-derived CDR1 and CDR2 are KGHSH and LQKENI. In DNA form, the CDR3 reads TGTGCCAGCTCACCTCCCAGGAACCCGGGGGACACTGAAGCTTTCTTT. Translated, it gives CASSPPRNPGDTEAFF.

The chain joins TRBV7-2 to TRBJ1-1, with 7 bases aligning to TRBD1. V shed 3 bases, J shed 7 bases, and the junction held 8 bases outside the gene matches. The length of the CDR3 is 14 residues. Germline values: CDR1 SGHTA, CDR2 FQGNSA. CDR3 amino acids: CASSFIPGGYEAFF. The CDR3, as DNA: TGTGCCAGCAGCTTCATCCCAGGGGGGTATGAAGCTTTCTTT.

The rearrangement links TRBV11-2 to TRBJ1-1; D possibly corresponds to TRBD1 (6 bases). V lost 5 bases, J lost 5 bases, and 18 bases lay in between. CDR1 and CDR2 from the germline V gene are SGHAT and FQNNGV. The CDR3 runs 15 residues. As DNA, the CDR3 is TGTGCCAGCAGCCACCACGGGGGGCGCATTACTGAAGCTTTCTTT. It encodes CASSHHGGRITEAFF.

The chain links TRBV5-1 to TRBJ2-1, with D maybe TRBD1 (6 bases). Deletions cut 1 base from V and 7 bases from J, with 21 bases between. Germline assignment: CDR1 SGHRS and CDR2 YFSETQ. The CDR3 length is 17 residues. The CDR3: CASSLTKPASRGNEQFF. CDR3 bases: TGCGCCAGCAGCTTGACTAAACCGGCCTCAAGGGGGAATGAGCAGTTCTTC. The whole variable domain, filled in from reference TRBV5-1 and TRBJ2-1, reads KAGVTQTPRYLIKTRGQQVTLSCSPISGHRSVSWYQQTPGQGLQFLFEYFSETQRNKGNFPGRFSGRQFSNSRSEMNVSTLELGDSALYLCASSLTKPASRGNEQFFGPGTRLTVL.

The chain employs TRBV5-5 and TRBJ1-4; D unresolved. The germline V gene encodes CDR1 SGHKS and CDR2 YYEKEE (reference sequence). The V end was cut by 4 bases, the J end by 2 bases, with 9 bases between. This CDR3 region has 14 residues. The DNA for the CDR3 is TGTGCCAGCAGCGGAGGCCCTACTAATGAAAAACTGTTTTTT. It codes for CASSGGPTNEKLFF.

J is TRBJ1-6 and V is TRBV6-2 or TRBV6-3, with 7 nucleotides matching TRBD1. Trimming cost V 3 bases and J 4 bases; bases outside gene matches: 3. The CDR3 runs to 15 residues. Germline CDR1 and CDR2: MNHEY and SVGEGT. As DNA, the CDR3 is TGTGCCAGCAGTTATGAGGGGGCTTATAATTCACCCCTCCACTTT. Translating it yields CASSYEGAYNSPLHF.

The V gene is TRBV30, the J gene TRBJ1-5; D might be TRBD1 (6 bases). Germline CDR1 and CDR2: GTSNPN and SVGIG (reference sequence). Trimming pared 6 bases from V and 4 bases from J, leaving 16 bases between. CDR3 length: 14 amino acids. CDR3 protein: CACAQQGGNQPQHF. The CDR3 bases are TGTGCCTGTGCCCAACAGGGAGGGAATCAGCCCCAGCATTTT. Based on the CDR3 plus reference TRBV30 and TRBJ1-5, the full variable domain is SQTIHQWPATLVQPVGSPLSLECTVEGTSNPNLYWYRQAAGRGLQLLFYSVGIGQISSEVPQNLSASRPQDRQFILSSKKLLLSDSGFYLCACAQQGGNQPQHFGDGTRLSIL.

The chain has TRBV15 and TRBJ2-3; 7 bases fit TRBD2. V trimming: 8 bases; J trimming: 6 bases; junction bases outside the gene matches: 8. Germline loops: CDR1 LNHNV, CDR2 YYDKDF (reference sequence). The CDR3 loop spans 13 amino acids. CDR3 sequence reads: CATGRDYRDTQYF. Written as DNA, the CDR3 is TGTGCCACCGGCCGGGACTACAGGGATACGCAGTATTTT.

The chain joins TRBV27 to TRBJ2-2; a possible D gene is TRBD2 (6 bases). Germline values: CDR1 MNHEY, CDR2 SMNVEV (reference sequence). Deletions cut 5 bases from V and 1 base from J, with 8 bases between. The CDR3 extends over 14 amino acids. For the CDR3, the DNA is TGTGCCAGCAGTAACGGGAGGAACACCGGGGAGCTGTTTTTT. Its translation is CASSNGRNTGELFF.

The V call is TRBV5-1, the J call TRBJ1-1; D unresolved. The ends were cut back, 0 bases at V and 1 base at J, with 19 bases in the middle. CDR3 length: 18 residues. CDR1 and CDR2 from the germline V gene are SGHRS and YFSETQ. The CDR3 spells CASSLATTNRRPNTEAFF. Here the CDR3 DNA reads TGCGCCAGCAGCTTGGCTACTACAAATCGACGCCCGAACACTGAAGCTTTCTTT.

V gene TRBV27 combines with J gene TRBJ1-2; the match to TRBD1 covers 7 bases. CDR1 and CDR2 (germline): MNHEY, SMNVEV (reference sequence). The CDR3 extends over 15 amino acids. Trimming cost V 0 bases and J 2 bases; bases outside gene matches: 3. The CDR3 DNA reads as TGTGCCAGCAGTTTATCCGAGACAGGGAACTATGGCTACACCTTC. It specifies CASSLSETGNYGYTF.

V is TRBV7-6 and J is TRBJ2-3, with TRBD2 matching over 12 bases. Germline-derived CDR1 and CDR2 are SGHVS and FNYEAQ. The length of the CDR3 is 16 residues. V lost 3 bases, J lost 6 bases, and 7 bases stayed unmatched. The CDR3 loop is CASSFRLAGGRDTQYF. The CDR3 DNA sequence: TGTGCCAGCAGCTTTCGGCTAGCGGGGGGGAGGGATACGCAGTATTTT.

In this sample, this clone turned up once. Written as DNA, the CDR3 is TGTGCCACCCAATCCGGGGATATACCTAACTATGGCTACACCTTC. Translation: CATQSGDIPNYGYTF. This rearrangement joins TRBV19 to TRBJ1-2; no firm D call. CDR1 and CDR2 (germline): LNHDA, SQIVND (reference sequence). V was pared by 10 bases and J by 0 bases, with 18 bases between. The CDR3 is 15 amino acids.

V and J are TRBV6-5 and TRBJ2-7, with D unresolved. Trimming shortened V by 2 bases and J by 2 bases, and 10 bases separated the two germline ends. CDR1 is MNHEY, CDR2 SVGAGI, per germline. This CDR3 has 14 amino acids. The CDR3 here is CASSYRLHPYEQYF. CDR3 nucleotide sequence: TGTGCCAGCAGTTACCGACTCCATCCCTACGAGCAGTACTTC.

The chain combines TRBV27 with TRBJ1-6; TRBD1 is a possible D gene (5 bases). The CDR3 length is 15 residues. The ends were cut back, 5 bases at V and 9 bases at J, with 17 bases in the middle. Per germline, CDR1 MNHEY and CDR2 SMNVEV (reference sequence). In DNA form, the CDR3 reads TGTGCCAGCAGTGCCCCGGGGGGTTTTGCTTCACCCCTCCACTTT. Its protein is CASSAPGGFASPLHF.

The chain couples TRBV4-3 to TRBJ1-6; D gene ambiguous. The CDR3 is 15 amino acids. Germline V gives CDR1 LGHNA, CDR2 YSLEER. V dropped 0 bases and J dropped 7 bases, with 10 bases sitting between them. The CDR3 here is CASSQDDMANSPLHF. The CDR3 bases are TGCGCCAGCAGCCAAGATGACATGGCCAATTCACCCCTCCACTTT.